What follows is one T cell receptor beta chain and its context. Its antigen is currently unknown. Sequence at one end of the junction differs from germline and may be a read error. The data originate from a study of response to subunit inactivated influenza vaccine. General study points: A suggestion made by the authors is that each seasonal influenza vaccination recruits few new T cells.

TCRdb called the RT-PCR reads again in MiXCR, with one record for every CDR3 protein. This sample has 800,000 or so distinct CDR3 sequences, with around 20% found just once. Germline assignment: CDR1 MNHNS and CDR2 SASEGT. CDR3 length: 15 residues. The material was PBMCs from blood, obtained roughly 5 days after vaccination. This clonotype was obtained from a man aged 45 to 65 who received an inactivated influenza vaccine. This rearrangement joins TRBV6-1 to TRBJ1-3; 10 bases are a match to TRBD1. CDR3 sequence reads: CASNPGTGVGNTIYF. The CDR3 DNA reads TGTGCCAGCAACCCCGGGACAGGGGTCGGAAACACCATCTATTTT.